This T cell receptor beta chain was observed in a study of T cells in narcolepsy. Germline loops: CDR1 SEHNR, CDR2 FQNEAQ (reference sequence). The CDR3 consists of 15 residues. V shed 3 bases and J 4 bases; nucleotides not matched to a gene: 2. Clones were sequenced by immunoSEQ multiplex PCR, and TCRdb holds only the in-frame ones, with some missing. The sample lists over 25,000 clones, more than 75% occurring once. The chain has TRBV7-9 and TRBJ2-1; 11 positions agree with TRBD2. Sequencing was performed on memory (CD45RA-) CD4+ T cells from blood. The TCR originated in a human donor in good health. The CDR3 nucleotides read TGTGCCAGCAGCTTCGGGACTAGCGGTTACAATGAGCAGTTCTTC. Protein product: CASSFGTSGYNEQFF.